The next 22 T cell receptor beta chains were all read from a single sample in a study of cytomegalovirus exposure and HLA in healthy donors. Researchers ran the PCR with 60 Vbeta and 13 Jbeta primers. Repertoires were generated with immunoSEQ multiplex PCR, while TCRdb's copy carries only in-frame clones and drops some. The top ten hold roughly 1.6% of the sample, which has roughly 130,000 clones, approximately 68% seen once. The material sequenced was PBMCs. These receptors were taken from a man aged 25-40 years in good health and CMV-seropositive.

This chain joins TRBV28 and TRBJ2-1, with 8 bases fitting TRBD2. CDR3 length: 14 amino acids. The germline gives CDR1 MDHEN, CDR2 SYDVKM. Trimming cost V 3 bases and J 10 bases; bases outside gene matches: 8. The CDR3 protein is CASSFTSGDEEQFF. CDR3 DNA: TGTGCCAGCAGTTTTACTAGCGGAGACGAAGAGCAGTTCTTC. Full variable domain (rest looked up from reference TRBV28 and TRBJ2-1): DVKVTQSSRYLVKRTGEKVFLECVQDMDHENMFWYRQDPGLGLRLIYFSYDVKMKEKGDIPEGYSVSREKKERFSLILESASTNQTSMYLCASSFTSGDEEQFFGPGTRLTVL.

This rearrangement joins TRBV6-6 to TRBJ2-1; 10 bases map to TRBD2. The V gene end was trimmed by 5 bases and the J gene end by 0 bases; junction bases not matched to a gene: 4. The CDR3 is 16 amino acids. From germline, CDR1 is MNHNY and CDR2 SVGAGI (reference sequence). Here the CDR3 reads CASSPSGRGSYNEQFF. For the CDR3, the DNA is TGTGCCAGCAGTCCTAGCGGGAGAGGCTCCTACAATGAGCAGTTCTTC.

This clone was counted a single time. CDR3 residues: CASSQDWDSDTQYF. Here the CDR3 DNA reads TGTGCCAGCAGCCAAGATTGGGACTCAGATACGCAGTATTTT. The rearrangement uses TRBV4-2 and TRBJ2-3, with a tentative D call TRBD2 (6 bases). V was cut by 0 bases and J by 4 bases, with 8 bases left in between. This CDR3 is 14 amino acids long. CDR1 is LGHNA, CDR2 YNFKEQ, per germline.

In its sample, this clone was seen once. The chain is built from TRBV5-1 and TRBJ2-1, with 8 bases lining up with TRBD2. This CDR3 comprises 16 residues. Germline-derived CDR1 and CDR2 are SGHRS and YFSETQ. V dropped 0 bases and J dropped 3; count of bases not matched to a gene: 5. This CDR3 reads CASSLAISGIYNEQFF. Here the CDR3 DNA reads TGCGCCAGCAGCTTGGCCATTAGCGGGATCTACAATGAGCAGTTCTTC.

This clone occurred once. The J gene is TRBJ2-1, the V gene TRBV6-1, with D possibly matching TRBD2 (6 bases). The germline V gene encodes CDR1 MNHNS and CDR2 SASEGT. Between the trimmed V and J ends, which lost 9 bases and 4 bases, there was a span of 16 bases. CDR3 size: 14 residues. The CDR3 bases are TGTGCCAGATGCGGGAAGCGAAATTACAATGAGCAGTTCTTC. This translates into CARCGKRNYNEQFF.

V and J are TRBV6-5 and TRBJ2-7; weak D call: TRBD2 (6 bases). The germline CDR1 and CDR2 sequences are MNHEY and SVGAGI. The CDR3 extends over 13 amino acids. The V gene lost 3 bases and the J gene lost 6 bases, with 12 bases spanning the gap. The CDR3, as DNA: TGTGCCAGCAGTTATCAGGGACTTCTCGAGCAGTACTTC. Translation gives CASSYQGLLEQYF.

The chain joins TRBV4-3 to TRBJ2-2; weak D call: TRBD2 (6 bases). Trimming shortened V by 8 bases and J by 4 bases, and 11 bases separated the two germline ends. CDR3 length: 13 residues. CDR1 is LGHNA, CDR2 YSLEER, per germline. The DNA for the CDR3 is TGCGCCAGCGGAACGGGACTCACCGGGGAGCTGTTTTTT. Translation: CASGTGLTGELFF.

This sequence joins TRBV5-1 and TRBJ2-3; TRBD2 matches at 9 bases. With V trimmed by 0 bases and J by 2 bases, 7 bases remained unmatched. CDR1 SGHRS and CDR2 YFSETQ come from the germline V gene. The CDR3 covers 17 residues. CDR3 in amino acids: CASSLGFAGGSTDTQYF. DNA of the CDR3: TGCGCCAGCAGCTTGGGTTTCGCGGGAGGGTCCACAGATACGCAGTATTTT.

CDR3: CASAAGGGTGELFF. CDR3 in DNA: TGTGCCAGCGCGGCGGGAGGTGGCACCGGGGAGCTGTTTTTT. The chain joins TRBV7-9 to TRBJ2-2, with 8 bases identical to TRBD2. After removal of 8 bases from V and 4 bases from J, the junction contained 6 bases not matched to a gene. The germline gives CDR1 SEHNR, CDR2 FQNEAQ (reference sequence). This CDR3 has 14 amino acids.

The chain recombines TRBV18 with TRBJ1-1, with 7 bases that match TRBD1. Losses at the gene ends were 2 bases for V and 2 bases for J; bases not matched to a gene: 5. The germline V gene encodes CDR1 KGHSH and CDR2 LQKENI. This CDR3 has 15 residues. The CDR3 DNA follows: TGTGCCAGCTCACCAGGGGCAGGGGGTAACACTGAAGCTTTCTTT. It translates to CASSPGAGGNTEAFF.

This clone was seen just once. J is TRBJ2-1 and V is TRBV7-9; D ambiguous. The CDR3 is 14 amino acids. Germline loops: CDR1 SEHNR, CDR2 FQNEAQ (reference sequence). The ends were cut back, 2 bases at V and 7 bases at J, with 12 bases in the middle. The CDR3 region is CASSLPVSLNEQFF. The DNA for the CDR3 is TGTGCCAGCAGCTTACCAGTTTCCCTGAATGAGCAGTTCTTC.

In its sample, this clone was seen a few times. This sequence joins TRBV6-4 and TRBJ2-3; D is possibly TRBD2 (5 bases). The CDR3 runs 14 residues. Trimming removed 0 bases from V and 2 bases from J, with 6 bases in between. Germline V gene sequence: CDR1 MRHNA, CDR2 SNTAGT. CDR3 in amino acids: CASSDSRDTDTQYF. The CDR3 DNA is TGTGCCAGCAGTGACTCGAGGGACACAGATACGCAGTATTTT.

The rearrangement links TRBV10-1 to TRBJ2-7; 7 bases agree with TRBD2. Germline V gene data show CDR1 as WNHNN and CDR2 as SYGVQD (reference sequence). The CDR3 covers 14 residues. V shed 3 bases and J 5 bases; nucleotides not matched to a gene: 7. Here the CDR3 reads CASSDGGSANEQYF. The CDR3 region has the DNA TGCGCCAGCAGTGATGGCGGGAGTGCGAACGAGCAGTACTTC.

The rearrangement links TRBV5-6 to TRBJ1-2; the match to TRBD1 covers 7 bases. The V gene's germline CDR1 is SGHDT and CDR2 YYEEEE. With V trimmed by 2 bases and J by 4 bases, 5 bases remained unmatched. This CDR3 comprises 14 residues. The CDR3 loop reads CASSFGDRAYGYTF. The CDR3 DNA reads TGTGCCAGCAGCTTCGGAGACAGGGCCTATGGCTACACCTTC.

The CDR3 DNA reads TGTGCCAGTAGTACCAGACAGGGGGTCGATCAGCCCCAGCATTTT. Its protein product is CASSTRQGVDQPQHF. The chain carries TRBV19 and TRBJ1-5; 9 bases are shared with TRBD1. The germline CDR1 and CDR2 sequences are LNHDA and SQIVND (reference sequence). This CDR3 has 15 amino acids. V trimming: 4 bases; J trimming: 5 bases; junction bases outside the gene matches: 6.

The sample holds a few counts of this clone. The gene calls are TRBV5-1 and TRBJ1-1; the match to TRBD1 covers 8 bases. Germline assignment: CDR1 SGHRS and CDR2 YFSETQ. This CDR3 region has 14 residues. The ends lost 4 bases at V and 6 bases at J; junction bases unmatched: 8. CDR3 DNA sequence: TGCGCCAGCAGCGCGGACAGGGCCTCGGCTGAAGCTTTCTTT. Translated, it gives CASSADRASAEAFF.

The V call is TRBV13, the J call TRBJ1-2; no clear D. Trimming took 3 bases from V and 10 from J, leaving 12 bases between them. The length of the CDR3 is 12 residues. CDR1 is PRHDT, CDR2 FYEKMQ, per germline (reference sequence). The CDR3 sequence is CASSFPPGTYTF. CDR3 nucleotide sequence: TGTGCCAGCAGCTTCCCCCCGGGAACCTACACCTTC.

J is TRBJ1-3 and V is TRBV18, with D perhaps matching TRBD1 (5 bases). The germline gives CDR1 KGHSH, CDR2 LQKENI. The CDR3 has 16 residues. V lost 1 base and J 0 bases, leaving 10 bases between the germline ends. The CDR3 sequence is CASSPLGGISGNTIYF. The CDR3, as DNA: TGTGCCAGCTCACCACTCGGGGGTATCTCTGGAAACACCATATATTTT.

J is TRBJ1-2 and V is TRBV19, with D perhaps TRBD1 (6 bases). Deletions cut 0 bases from V and 4 bases from J, with 18 bases between. This CDR3 spans 17 amino acids. Germline CDR1 LNHDA, CDR2 SQIVND (reference sequence). The CDR3: CASSIEGEGVLPYGYTF. CDR3 DNA sequence: TGTGCCAGTAGTATAGAGGGAGAGGGGGTACTTCCCTATGGCTACACCTTC.

This rearrangement joins TRBV10-1 to TRBJ1-3; no reliable D call. From germline, CDR1 is WNHNN and CDR2 SYGVQD (reference sequence). V lost 3 bases and J lost 2, with 11 bases in between. This CDR3 contains 15 residues. CDR3 bases: TGCGCCAGCAGTGATCCAGGTGACCCTGGAAACACCATATATTTT. Residues: CASSDPGDPGNTIYF.

The chain has TRBV6-1 and TRBJ1-4; no firm D call. The CDR3 covers 14 residues. The V gene's germline CDR1 is MNHNS and CDR2 SASEGT. Trimming cost V 6 bases and J 7 bases, with 15 bases left between them. CDR3 protein: CASSRRENREKLFF. The DNA for the CDR3 is TGTGCCAGCAGCCGACGGGAAAACCGTGAAAAACTGTTTTTT.

The rearrangement uses TRBV30 and TRBJ1-6; no reliable D call. This CDR3 is 23 amino acids long. V shed 3 bases and J shed 0 bases, with 33 bases lying between them. The germline CDR1 and CDR2 sequences are GTSNPN and SVGIG (reference sequence). CDR3 nucleotides: TGTGCCTGGAGATTGGAGGGAACTCCACACCTGAACCTTCTTAGCTCCTATAATTCACCCCTCCACTTT. Translating gives CAWRLEGTPHLNLLSSYNSPLHF.